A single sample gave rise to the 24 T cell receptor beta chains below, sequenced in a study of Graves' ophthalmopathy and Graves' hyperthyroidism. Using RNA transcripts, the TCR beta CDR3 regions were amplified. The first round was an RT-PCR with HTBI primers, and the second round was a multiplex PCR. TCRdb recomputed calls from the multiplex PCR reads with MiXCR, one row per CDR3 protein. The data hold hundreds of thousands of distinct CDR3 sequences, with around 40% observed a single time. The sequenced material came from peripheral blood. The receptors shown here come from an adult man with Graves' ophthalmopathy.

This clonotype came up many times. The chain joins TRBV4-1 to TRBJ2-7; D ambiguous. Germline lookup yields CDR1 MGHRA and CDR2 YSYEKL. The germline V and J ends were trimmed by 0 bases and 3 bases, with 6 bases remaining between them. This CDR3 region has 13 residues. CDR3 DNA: TGCGCCAGCAGCCAAGAATCCCGCTACGAGCAGTACTTC. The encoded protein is CASSQESRYEQYF.

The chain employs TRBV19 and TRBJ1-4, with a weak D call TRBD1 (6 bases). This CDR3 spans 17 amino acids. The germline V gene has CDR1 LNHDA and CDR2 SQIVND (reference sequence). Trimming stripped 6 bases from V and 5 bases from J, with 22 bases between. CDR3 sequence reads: CASRKFETGIGNEKLFF. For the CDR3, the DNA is TGTGCCAGTAGGAAATTCGAAACAGGGATTGGGAATGAAAAACTGTTTTTT. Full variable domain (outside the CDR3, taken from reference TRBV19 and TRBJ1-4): DGGITQSPKYLFRKEGQNVTLSCEQNLNHDAMYWYRQDPGQGLRLIYYSQIVNDFQKGDIAEGYSVSREKKESFPLTVTSAQKNPTAFYLCASRKFETGIGNEKLFFGSGTQLSVL.

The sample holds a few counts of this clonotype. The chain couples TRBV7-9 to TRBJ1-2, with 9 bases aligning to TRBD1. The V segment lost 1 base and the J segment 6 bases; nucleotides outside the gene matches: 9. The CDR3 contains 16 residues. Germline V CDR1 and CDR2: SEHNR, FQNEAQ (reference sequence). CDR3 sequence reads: CASSLGSRDREHGYTF. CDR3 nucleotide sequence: TGTGCCAGCAGCTTAGGGTCCCGGGACAGGGAGCATGGCTACACCTTC.

CDR3 in amino acids: CASSGFIGGNTIYF. CDR3 DNA: TGTGCCAGCAGCGGGTTTATCGGTGGAAACACCATATATTTT. The chain uses TRBV5-5 and TRBJ1-3; unclear D gene. Trimming left V 4 bases short and J 3 bases short, with 11 bases between. The CDR3 loop spans 14 amino acids. Germline CDR1 is SGHKS and CDR2 is YYEKEE (reference sequence).

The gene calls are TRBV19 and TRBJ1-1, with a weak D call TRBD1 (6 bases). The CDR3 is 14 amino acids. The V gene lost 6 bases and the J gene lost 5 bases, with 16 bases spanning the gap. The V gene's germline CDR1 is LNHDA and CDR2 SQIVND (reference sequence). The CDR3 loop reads CASRMGAGATEAFF. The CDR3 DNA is TGTGCCAGTAGGATGGGGGCGGGGGCAACTGAAGCTTTCTTT.

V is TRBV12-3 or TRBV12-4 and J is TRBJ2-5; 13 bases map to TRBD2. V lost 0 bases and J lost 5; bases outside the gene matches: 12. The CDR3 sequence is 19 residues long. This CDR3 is CASSLATSGRTGDWETQYF. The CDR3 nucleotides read TGTGCCAGCAGTTTAGCGACTAGCGGGAGGACAGGGGATTGGGAGACCCAGTACTTC.

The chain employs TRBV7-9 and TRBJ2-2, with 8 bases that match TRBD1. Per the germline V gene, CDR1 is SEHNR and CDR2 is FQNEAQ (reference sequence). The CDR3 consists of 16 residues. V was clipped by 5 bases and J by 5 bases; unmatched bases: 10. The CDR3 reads CASSQSTGELTGELFF. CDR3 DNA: TGTGCCAGCAGCCAGTCGACAGGGGAGTTGACCGGGGAGCTGTTTTTT.

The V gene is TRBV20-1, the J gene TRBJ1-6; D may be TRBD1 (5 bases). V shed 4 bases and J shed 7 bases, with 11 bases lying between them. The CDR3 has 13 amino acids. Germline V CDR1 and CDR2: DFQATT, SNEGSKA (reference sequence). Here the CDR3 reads CSATPRANSPLHF. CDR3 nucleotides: TGCAGTGCTACGCCCAGGGCAAATTCACCCCTCCACTTT.

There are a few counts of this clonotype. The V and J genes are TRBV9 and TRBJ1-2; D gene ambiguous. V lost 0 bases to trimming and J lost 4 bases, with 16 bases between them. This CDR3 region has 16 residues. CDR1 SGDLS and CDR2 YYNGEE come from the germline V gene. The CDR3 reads CASSVAFLGSIYGYTF. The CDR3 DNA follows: TGTGCCAGCAGCGTAGCTTTCTTAGGGTCCATCTATGGCTACACCTTC.

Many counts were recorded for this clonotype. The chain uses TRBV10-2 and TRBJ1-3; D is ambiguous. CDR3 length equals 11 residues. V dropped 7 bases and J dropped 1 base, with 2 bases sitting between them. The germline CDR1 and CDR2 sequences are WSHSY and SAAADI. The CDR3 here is CASTSGNTIYF. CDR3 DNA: TGCGCCAGCACGTCTGGAAACACCATATATTTT.

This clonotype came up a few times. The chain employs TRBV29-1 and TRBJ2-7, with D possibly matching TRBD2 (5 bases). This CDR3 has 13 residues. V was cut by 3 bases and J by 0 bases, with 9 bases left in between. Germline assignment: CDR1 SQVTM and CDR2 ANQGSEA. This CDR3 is CSVENGVSYEQYF. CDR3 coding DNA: TGCAGCGTTGAGAACGGGGTCTCCTACGAGCAGTACTTC.

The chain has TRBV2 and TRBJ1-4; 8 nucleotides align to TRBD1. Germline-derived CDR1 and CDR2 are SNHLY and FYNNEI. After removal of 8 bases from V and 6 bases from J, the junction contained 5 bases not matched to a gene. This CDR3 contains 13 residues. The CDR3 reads CASVTGDYEKLFF. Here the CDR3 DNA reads TGTGCCAGCGTGACAGGGGATTATGAAAAACTGTTTTTT.

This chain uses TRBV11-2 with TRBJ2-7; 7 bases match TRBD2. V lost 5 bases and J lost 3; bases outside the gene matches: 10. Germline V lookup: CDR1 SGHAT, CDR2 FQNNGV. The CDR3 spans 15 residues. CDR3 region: CASSPGPAGSYEQYF. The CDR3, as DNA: TGTGCCAGCAGCCCGGGACCAGCGGGGAGCTACGAGCAGTACTTC.

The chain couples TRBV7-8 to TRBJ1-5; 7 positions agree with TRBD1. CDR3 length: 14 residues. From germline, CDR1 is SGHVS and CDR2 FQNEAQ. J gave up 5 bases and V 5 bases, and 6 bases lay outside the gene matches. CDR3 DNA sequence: TGTGCCAGCAGCCGGAGGGGGCCTGATCAGCCCCAGCATTTT. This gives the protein CASSRRGPDQPQHF. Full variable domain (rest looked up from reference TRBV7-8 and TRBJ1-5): GAGVSQSPRYKVAKRGQDVALRCDPISGHVSLFWYQQALGQGPEFLTYFQNEAQLDKSGLPSDRFFAERPEGSVSTLKIQRTQQEDSAVYLCASSRRGPDQPQHFGDGTRLSIL.

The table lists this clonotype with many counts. In nucleotides, the CDR3 is TGTGCCACCAGCAGAGACACAGCTCAATGGGATCAGCCCCAGCATTTT. This gives the protein CATSRDTAQWDQPQHF. The chain combines TRBV15 with TRBJ1-5; D gene uncertain. Looked up from germline, CDR1 is LNHNV and CDR2 is YYDKDF (reference sequence). V dropped 0 bases and J dropped 5 bases, with 14 bases sitting between them. The CDR3 spans 16 residues.

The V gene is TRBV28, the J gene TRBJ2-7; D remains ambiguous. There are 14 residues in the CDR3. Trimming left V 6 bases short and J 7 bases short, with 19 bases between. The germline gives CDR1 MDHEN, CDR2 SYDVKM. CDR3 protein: CASSPNLGSREQYF. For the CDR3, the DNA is TGTGCCAGCAGCCCGAACCTAGGGTCGAGGGAGCAGTACTTC.

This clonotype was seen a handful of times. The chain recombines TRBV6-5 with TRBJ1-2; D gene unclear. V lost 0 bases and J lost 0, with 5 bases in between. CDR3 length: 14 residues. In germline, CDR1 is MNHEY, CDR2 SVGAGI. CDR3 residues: CASSYSPTNYGYTF. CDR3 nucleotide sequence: TGTGCCAGCAGTTACTCGCCTACTAACTATGGCTACACCTTC.

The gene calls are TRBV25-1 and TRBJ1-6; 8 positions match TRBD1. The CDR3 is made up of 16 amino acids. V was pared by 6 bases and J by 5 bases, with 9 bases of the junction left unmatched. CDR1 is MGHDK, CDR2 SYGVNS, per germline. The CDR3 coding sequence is TGTGCCAGCAGCCAAGAGGCGACAGGGGATAATTCACCCCTCCACTTT. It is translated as CASSQEATGDNSPLHF.

The CDR3 loop reads CATRDGGYTF. In nucleotides, the CDR3 is TGTGCCACCCGGGACGGTGGCTACACCTTC. The chain couples TRBV10-3 to TRBJ1-2, with D maybe TRBD1 (5 bases). Germline V gene data show CDR1 as ENHRY and CDR2 as SYGVKD. V lost 10 bases to trimming and J lost 7 bases, with 10 bases between them. The CDR3 runs to 10 residues.

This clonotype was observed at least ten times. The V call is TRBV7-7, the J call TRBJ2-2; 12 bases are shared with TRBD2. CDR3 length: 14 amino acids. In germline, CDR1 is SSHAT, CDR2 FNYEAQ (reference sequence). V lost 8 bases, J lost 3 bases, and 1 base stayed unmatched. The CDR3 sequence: CASRLAGDTGELFF. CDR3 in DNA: TGTGCCAGCCGACTAGCGGGAGACACCGGGGAGCTGTTTTTT.

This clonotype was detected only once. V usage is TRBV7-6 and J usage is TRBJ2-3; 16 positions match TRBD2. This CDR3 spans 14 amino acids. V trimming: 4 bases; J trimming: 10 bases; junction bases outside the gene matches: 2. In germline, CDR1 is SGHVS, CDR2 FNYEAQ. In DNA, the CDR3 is TGTGCCAGCAGCTCAGGGACTAGCGGGAGGGCGCAGTATTTT. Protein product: CASSSGTSGRAQYF.

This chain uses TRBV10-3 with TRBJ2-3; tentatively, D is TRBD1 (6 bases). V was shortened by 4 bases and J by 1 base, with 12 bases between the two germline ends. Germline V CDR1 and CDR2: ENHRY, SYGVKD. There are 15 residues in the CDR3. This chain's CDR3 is CAISGNRVGTDTQYF. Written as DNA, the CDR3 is TGTGCCATCAGTGGAAACAGGGTGGGCACAGATACGCAGTATTTT.

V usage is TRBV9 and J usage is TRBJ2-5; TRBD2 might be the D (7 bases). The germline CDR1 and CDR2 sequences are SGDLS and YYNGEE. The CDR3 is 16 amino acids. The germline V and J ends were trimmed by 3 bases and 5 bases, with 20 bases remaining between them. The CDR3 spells CASSGGGGPLGETQYF. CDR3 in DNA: TGTGCCAGCAGCGGAGGGGGGGGGCCTCTGGGGGAGACCCAGTACTTC.

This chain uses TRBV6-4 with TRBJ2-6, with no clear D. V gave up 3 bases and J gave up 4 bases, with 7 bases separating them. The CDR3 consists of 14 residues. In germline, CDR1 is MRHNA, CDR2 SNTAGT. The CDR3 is CASSETQGANVLTF. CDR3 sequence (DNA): TGTGCCAGCAGTGAGACCCAGGGGGCCAACGTCCTGACTTTC.